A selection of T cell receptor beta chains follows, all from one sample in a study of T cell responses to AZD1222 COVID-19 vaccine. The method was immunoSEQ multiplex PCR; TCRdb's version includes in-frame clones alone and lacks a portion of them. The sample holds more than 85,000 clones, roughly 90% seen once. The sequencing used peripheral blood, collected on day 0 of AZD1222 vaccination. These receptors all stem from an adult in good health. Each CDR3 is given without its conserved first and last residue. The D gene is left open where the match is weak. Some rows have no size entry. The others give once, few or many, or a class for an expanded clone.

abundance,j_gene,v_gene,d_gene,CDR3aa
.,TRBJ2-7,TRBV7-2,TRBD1,ASSYPGQRRYEQY
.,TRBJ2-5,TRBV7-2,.,ASSLDGETQY
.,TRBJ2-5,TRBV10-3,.,AIRGDGETQY
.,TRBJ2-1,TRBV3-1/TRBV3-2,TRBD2,ASSRASGLSSYNEQF
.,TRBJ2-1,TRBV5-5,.,ASSLSSAQSSYNEQF
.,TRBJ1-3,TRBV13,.,ASSLGGQGFRNTIY
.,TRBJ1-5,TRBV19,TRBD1,ASSIGQGGNQPQH
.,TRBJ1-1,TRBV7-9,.,ASWPWGGTEAF
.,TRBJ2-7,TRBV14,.,ASHFMTGHPYEQY
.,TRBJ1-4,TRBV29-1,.,SVLNEKLF
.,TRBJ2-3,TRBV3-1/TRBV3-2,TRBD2,ASSQGTGLAGFSDTQY
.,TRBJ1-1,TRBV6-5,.,ASSYQRTENTEAF
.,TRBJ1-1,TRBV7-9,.,ASSGQTNTEAF
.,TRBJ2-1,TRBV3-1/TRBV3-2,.,ASSPTTRSSYNEQF
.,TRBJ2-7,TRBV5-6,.,QGRIYEQY
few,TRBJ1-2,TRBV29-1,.,SISRTENYGYT
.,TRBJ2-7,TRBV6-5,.,ATVGSGLYEQY
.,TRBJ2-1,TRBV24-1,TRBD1,ATSIEGAEQF
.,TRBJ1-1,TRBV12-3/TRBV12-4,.,ASSLKGGPF
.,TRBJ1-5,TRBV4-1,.,ASSQDGGGRQPQH
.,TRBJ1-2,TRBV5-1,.,ASSLGIYGYGYT
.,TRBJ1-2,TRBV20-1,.,SARNGYT
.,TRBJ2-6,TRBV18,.,ASSPGANVLT
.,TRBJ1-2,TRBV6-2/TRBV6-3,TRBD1,ASSYPPTGRYGYT
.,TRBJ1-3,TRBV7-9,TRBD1,ASSPPGQGSGNTIY
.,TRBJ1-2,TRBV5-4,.,ASSFRQTTPNYGYT